These 18 T cell receptor beta chains share one sample of origin, sequenced in a study of radiotherapy plus CTLA-4 blockade in lung cancer. Some clones are missing from TCRdb's copy, which holds only in-frame ones; the method was immunoSEQ multiplex PCR. Found here are around 80,000 clones, approximately 84% of them singletons; the top ten hold approximately 0.8%. The source material was peripheral blood, sampled from a patient treated with radiotherapy plus ipilimumab. The receptors shown here come from a human donor with non-small cell lung cancer who had stable disease on radiotherapy plus ipilimumab.

Comments on this clone: Other DNA sequences in this sample translate to the same CDR3. The CDR3 DNA is TGTGCCAGCATTCAGACCTTGGGACTAAACACCGGGGAGCTGTTTTTT. Its translation: CASIQTLGLNTGELFF. The chain is built from TRBV2 and TRBJ2-2; 7 nucleotides align to TRBD2. With V trimmed by 7 bases and J by 2 bases, 10 bases remained unmatched. The CDR3 has 16 residues. The germline gives CDR1 SNHLY, CDR2 FYNNEI.

The gene calls are TRBV7-2 and TRBJ2-6; no firm D call. The germline V and J ends were trimmed by 0 bases and 5 bases, with 14 bases remaining between them. There are 17 residues in the CDR3. From germline, CDR1 is SGHTA and CDR2 FQGNSA. CDR3: CASSLAGRPPWANVLTF. The CDR3 DNA is TGTGCCAGCAGCTTAGCGGGAAGGCCCCCGTGGGCCAACGTCCTGACTTTC.

The CDR3 region has the DNA TGTGCCAGCAGCCGGGACAGAGTTCCTGGCTACACCTTC. Residues: CASSRDRVPGYTF. This chain connects TRBV7-3 to TRBJ1-2; 7 bases match TRBD1. This CDR3 contains 13 residues. CDR1 is SGHTA and CDR2 is FQGTGA in the germline V gene. Trimming at V came to 5 bases and at J to 7 bases, leaving 7 bases not matched to a gene. Based on the CDR3 plus reference TRBV7-3 and TRBJ1-2, the full variable domain is GAGVSQTPSNKVTEKGKYVELRCDPISGHTALYWYRQSLGQGPEFLIYFQGTGAADDSGLPNDRFFAVRPEGSVSTLKIQRTERGDSAVYLCASSRDRVPGYTFGSGTRLTVV.

The chain carries TRBV27 and TRBJ2-7, with 9 bases identical to TRBD2. The CDR3 has 15 amino acids. CDR1 and CDR2 (germline): MNHEY, SMNVEV (reference sequence). V lost 2 bases to trimming and J lost 2 bases; unmatched junction nucleotides: 4. CDR3 in DNA: TGTGCCAGCAGTTTAAGGCTAGCGGGGCCCTACGAGCAGTACTTC. Amino acid sequence: CASSLRLAGPYEQYF.

This sequence joins TRBV10-2 and TRBJ1-1, with a weak D call TRBD1 (5 bases). The V gene's germline CDR1 is WSHSY and CDR2 SAAADI. The V end lost 7 bases, the J end lost 1 base, and 10 bases lay between the germline ends. This CDR3 comprises 13 residues. CDR3 region: CASTITGNTEAFF. The CDR3 DNA reads as TGCGCCAGCACCATAACAGGGAACACTGAAGCTTTCTTT.

V and J are TRBV7-8 and TRBJ1-6; D is uncertain. V was cut by 1 base and J by 12 bases, with 10 bases left in between. The CDR3 spans 13 residues. Germline CDR1 reads SGHVS; CDR2 reads FQNEAQ. CDR3 DNA sequence: TGTGCCAGCAGCTTAGGCCGATCACTACCCCTCCACTTT. It codes for CASSLGRSLPLHF.

V is TRBV11-3 and J is TRBJ2-1; D is ambiguous. Trimming pared 2 bases from V and 6 bases from J, leaving 11 bases between. CDR3 length: 14 amino acids. Germline V gene data show CDR1 as SGHNT and CDR2 as YENEEA. CDR3 sequence (DNA): TGTGCCAGCAGCTTAAATCTAGTATCCAATGAGCAGTTCTTC. Amino acid sequence: CASSLNLVSNEQFF.

V gene TRBV7-2 combines with J gene TRBJ2-5; D is possibly TRBD2 (6 bases). The CDR3 length is 14 residues. Trimming stripped 5 bases from V and 4 bases from J, with 14 bases between. Germline V gene sequence: CDR1 SGHTA, CDR2 FQGNSA. The CDR3 nucleotides are TGTGCCAGCAGCCACGTCGCGGGGTCAGAGACCCAGTACTTC. This codes for CASSHVAGSETQYF.

The rearrangement links TRBV5-1 to TRBJ2-3, with 9 bases fitting TRBD1. V dropped 3 bases and J dropped 2; count of bases not matched to a gene: 4. The CDR3 contains 15 residues. The V gene's germline CDR1 is SGHRS and CDR2 YFSETQ. In nucleotides, the CDR3 is TGCGCCAGCAGCTCCGGACAGGGGATCACAGATACGCAGTATTTT. This encodes CASSSGQGITDTQYF.

V and J are TRBV29-1 and TRBJ1-4; D gene uncertain. Looked up from germline, CDR1 is SQVTM and CDR2 is ANQGSEA. V dropped 4 bases and J dropped 8 bases, with 8 bases sitting between them. The CDR3 length is 11 residues. The CDR3 bases are TGCAGCGTTGGATGGGAGGAAAAACTGTTTTTT. It is translated as CSVGWEEKLFF.

The chain combines TRBV19 with TRBJ2-2, with D hard to call. Germline V gene lookup returns CDR1 LNHDA and CDR2 SQIVND (reference sequence). This CDR3 is built from 12 residues. V lost 10 bases to trimming and J lost 5 bases, with 11 bases between them. The CDR3 sequence is CATHLGTGELFF. CDR3 nucleotides: TGTGCCACCCACCTCGGTACCGGGGAGCTGTTTTTT.

The genes are TRBV30 and TRBJ1-5; D possibly corresponds to TRBD1 (5 bases). This CDR3 spans 13 amino acids. In germline, CDR1 is GTSNPN, CDR2 SVGIG (reference sequence). V lost 0 bases to trimming and J lost 9 bases, with 12 bases between them. The CDR3 sequence: CAWSVIAGTPQHF. In DNA form, the CDR3 reads TGTGCCTGGAGTGTAATTGCAGGGACGCCCCAGCATTTT.

The rearrangement links TRBV21-1 to TRBJ2-7. TRBV21-1 represents a pseudogene. The CDR3 loop spans 9 amino acids. This chain's CDR3 is CASRYEQYF. The DNA for the CDR3 is TGTGCCAGCAGATACGAGCAGTACTTC.

The CDR3 nucleotides are TGTGCCAGTCGGACTAGCGAATTCTCCTACGAGCAGTACTTC. Amino acid sequence: CASRTSEFSYEQYF. This chain connects TRBV11-2 to TRBJ2-7; 9 nucleotides match TRBD2. The CDR3 runs 14 residues. The germline V gene encodes CDR1 SGHAT and CDR2 FQNNGV. V gave up 9 bases and J gave up 0 bases; unmatched junction bases: 6.

The J gene is TRBJ2-3, the V gene TRBV28, with TRBD2 matching over 9 bases. The V gene's germline CDR1 is MDHEN and CDR2 SYDVKM. CDR3 length: 15 residues. With 5 bases clipped from V and 1 base from J, the junction kept 4 bases outside the gene matches. This CDR3 reads CASSTRTSGTDTQYF. In DNA, the CDR3 is TGTGCCAGCAGTACAAGGACTAGCGGCACAGATACGCAGTATTTT.

J is TRBJ1-4 and V is TRBV7-9; D unclear. Between the trimmed V and J ends, which lost 3 bases and 0 bases, there was a span of 8 bases. The CDR3 is 15 residues long. Germline loops: CDR1 SEHNR, CDR2 FQNEAQ (reference sequence). The CDR3 protein is CASSFTAATNEKLFF. The CDR3 DNA follows: TGTGCCAGCAGCTTTACAGCTGCAACTAATGAAAAACTGTTTTTT.

This clone was seen only once. The rearrangement joins TRBV6-4 to TRBJ2-2; no definite D call. The germline V gene encodes CDR1 MRHNA and CDR2 SNTAGT. V lost 4 bases to trimming and J lost 5 bases, with 17 bases between them. The CDR3 consists of 16 residues. CDR3 region: CASSVGPTRVTGELFF. CDR3 nucleotide sequence: TGTGCCAGCAGTGTTGGGCCGACCCGTGTAACCGGGGAGCTGTTTTTT.

The J gene is TRBJ1-4, the V gene TRBV28; 9 bases match TRBD1. The J segment lost 1 base and the V segment lost 1 base, leaving 7 bases of the junction unmatched. The CDR3 loop spans 18 amino acids. Germline CDR1 MDHEN, CDR2 SYDVKM. CDR3 sequence (DNA): TGTGCCAGCAGTTTATTGACAGGGGGAGATGTAACTAATGAAAAACTGTTTTTT. Amino acid sequence: CASSLLTGGDVTNEKLFF.